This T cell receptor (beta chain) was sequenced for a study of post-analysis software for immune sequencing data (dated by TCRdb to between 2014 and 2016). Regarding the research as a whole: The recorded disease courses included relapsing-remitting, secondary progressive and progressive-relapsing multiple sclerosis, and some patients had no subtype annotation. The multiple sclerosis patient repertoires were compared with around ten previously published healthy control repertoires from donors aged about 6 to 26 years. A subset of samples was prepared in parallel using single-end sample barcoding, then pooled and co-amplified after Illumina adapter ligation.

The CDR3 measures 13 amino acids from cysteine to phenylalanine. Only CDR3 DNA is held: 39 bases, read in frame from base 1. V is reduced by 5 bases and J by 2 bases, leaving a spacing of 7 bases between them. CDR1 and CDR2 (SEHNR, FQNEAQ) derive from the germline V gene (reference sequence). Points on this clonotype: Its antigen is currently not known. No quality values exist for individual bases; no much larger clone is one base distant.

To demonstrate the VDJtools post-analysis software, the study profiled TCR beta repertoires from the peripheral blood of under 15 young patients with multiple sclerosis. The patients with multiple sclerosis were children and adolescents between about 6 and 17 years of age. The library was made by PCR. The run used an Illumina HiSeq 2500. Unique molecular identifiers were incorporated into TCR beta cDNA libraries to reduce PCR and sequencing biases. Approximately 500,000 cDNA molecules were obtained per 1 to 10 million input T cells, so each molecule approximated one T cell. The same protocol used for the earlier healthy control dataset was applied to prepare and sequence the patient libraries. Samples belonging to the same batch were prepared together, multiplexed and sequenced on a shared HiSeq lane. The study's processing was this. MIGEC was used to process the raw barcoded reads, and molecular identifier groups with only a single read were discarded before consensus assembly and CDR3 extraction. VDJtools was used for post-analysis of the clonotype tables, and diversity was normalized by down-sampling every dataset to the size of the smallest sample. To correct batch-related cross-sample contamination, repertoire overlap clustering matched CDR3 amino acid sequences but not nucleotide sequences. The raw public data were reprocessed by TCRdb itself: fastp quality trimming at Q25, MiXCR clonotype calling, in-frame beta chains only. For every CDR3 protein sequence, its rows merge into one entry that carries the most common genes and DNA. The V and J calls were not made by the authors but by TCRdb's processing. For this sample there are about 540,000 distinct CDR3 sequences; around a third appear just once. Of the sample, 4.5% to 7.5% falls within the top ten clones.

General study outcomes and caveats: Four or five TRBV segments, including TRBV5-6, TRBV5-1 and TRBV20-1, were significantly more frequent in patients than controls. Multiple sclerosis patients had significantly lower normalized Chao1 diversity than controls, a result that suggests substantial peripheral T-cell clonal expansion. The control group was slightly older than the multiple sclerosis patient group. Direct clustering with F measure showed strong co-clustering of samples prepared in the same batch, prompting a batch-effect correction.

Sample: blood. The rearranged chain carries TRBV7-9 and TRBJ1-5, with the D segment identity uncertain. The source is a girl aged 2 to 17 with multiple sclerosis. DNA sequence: TGTGCCAGCAGCCCGTATGGCAATCAGCCCCAGCATTTT. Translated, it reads CASSPYGNQPQHF.